A single sample is the source of the 27 T cell receptor beta chains below, sequenced in a study of CD8+ T cells in alopecia areata. Sequencing relied on a cDNA template that was reverse transcribed from extracted RNA. Profiled with immunoSEQ multiplex PCR; TCRdb holds only in-frame clones, not every one. The profile shows around 140,000 clones, approximately 49% of them singletons. Source: CD4+ T cells sorted from blood, taken at week 0. Source of these receptors: a human donor with alopecia areata.

The rearrangement joins TRBV30 to TRBJ2-3; 11 positions match TRBD1. CDR3 length: 16 amino acids. Germline V gene lookup returns CDR1 GTSNPN and CDR2 SVGIG (reference sequence). V was clipped by 2 bases and J by 3 bases; unmatched bases: 7. CDR3 in amino acids: CAWSFGTGGRTDTQYF. CDR3 bases: TGTGCCTGGAGTTTTGGGACAGGGGGTCGAACAGATACGCAGTATTTT.

V and J are TRBV29-1 and TRBJ2-7; weak D call: TRBD1 (6 bases). Germline CDR1 and CDR2: SQVTM and ANQGSEA. V dropped 4 bases and J dropped 2 bases, with 9 bases sitting between them. CDR3 length: 12 residues. The CDR3 protein is CSVVGDTYEQYF. The DNA of the CDR3 is TGCAGCGTTGTGGGGGACACCTACGAGCAGTACTTC.

This clone was seen more than once but under ten times. V gene TRBV29-1 combines with J gene TRBJ2-3; D is perhaps TRBD2 (5 bases). This CDR3 is built from 14 residues. Trimming stripped 3 bases from V and 3 bases from J, with 13 bases between. The germline gives CDR1 SQVTM, CDR2 ANQGSEA. In nucleotides, the CDR3 is TGCAGCGTTGAGGAAGCGGTGGGAACAGATACGCAGTATTTT. It codes for CSVEEAVGTDTQYF.

In its sample, this clone was seen a few times. The chain has TRBV28 and TRBJ2-5, with D possibly matching TRBD2 (5 bases). CDR3 length equals 12 residues. With 7 bases removed from V and 9 bases from J, the gap between germline ends came to 15 bases. The germline gives CDR1 MDHEN, CDR2 SYDVKM. The CDR3 loop is CASKEAHSAQYF. CDR3 sequence (DNA): TGTGCCAGCAAGGAGGCCCATTCGGCCCAGTACTTC.

This clone was recorded only once. The chain links TRBV5-7 to TRBJ1-2; 8 bases are a match to TRBD1. TRBV5-7 is flagged as an ORF with uncertain function. The CDR3 extends over 15 amino acids. V trimming: 1 base; J trimming: 4 bases; junction bases outside the gene matches: 6. CDR3: CASSLSGQGGYGYTF. Here the CDR3 DNA reads TGTGCCAGCAGCTTGTCCGGACAGGGCGGCTATGGCTACACCTTC.

CDR3 residues: CASSDPARVQYF. CDR3 in DNA: TGTGCCAGCAGTGATCCCGCGAGGGTGCAGTACTTC. The chain links TRBV2 to TRBJ2-7; possibly TRBD2 for D (5 bases). The germline V gene has CDR1 SNHLY and CDR2 FYNNEI. This CDR3 comprises 12 residues. The V end was cut by 3 bases, the J end by 9 bases, with 12 bases between.

This clone was seen only a few times. This sequence joins TRBV6-6 and TRBJ2-1, with 9 bases matching TRBD1. Germline lookup yields CDR1 MNHNY and CDR2 SVGAGI (reference sequence). The CDR3 is 15 residues long. Trimming took 8 bases from V and 6 from J; bases not matched to a gene: 11. CDR3 protein: CASGVGTGRVNEQFF. In DNA form, the CDR3 reads TGTGCCAGCGGGGTCGGGACAGGGAGGGTCAATGAGCAGTTCTTC.

The chain combines TRBV29-1 with TRBJ2-3; 11 nucleotides align to TRBD2. Looked up from germline, CDR1 is SQVTM and CDR2 is ANQGSEA. After removal of 4 bases from V and 5 bases from J, the junction contained 5 bases not matched to a gene. This CDR3 is 14 amino acids long. The CDR3 loop reads CSVASGRSGDTQYF. The CDR3 region has the DNA TGCAGCGTTGCTAGCGGGAGGTCAGGAGATACGCAGTATTTT.

This clone was found a few times. The rearrangement joins TRBV5-1 to TRBJ2-7; maybe TRBD1 (5 bases). Trimming removed 0 bases from V and 3 bases from J, with 10 bases in between. The V gene's germline CDR1 is SGHRS and CDR2 YFSETQ. The CDR3 totals 14 residues. CDR3 nucleotide sequence: TGCGCCAGCAGCTTGGGACAGAGCTTCTACGAGCAGTACTTC. It translates to CASSLGQSFYEQYF. Full variable domain (rest looked up from reference TRBV5-1 and TRBJ2-7): KAGVTQTPRYLIKTRGQQVTLSCSPISGHRSVSWYQQTPGQGLQFLFEYFSETQRNKGNFPGRFSGRQFSNSRSEMNVSTLELGDSALYLCASSLGQSFYEQYFGPGTRLTVT.

V gene TRBV30 combines with J gene TRBJ2-3; weak D call: TRBD1 (6 bases). The CDR3 consists of 14 residues. Germline loops: CDR1 GTSNPN, CDR2 SVGIG (reference sequence). V was clipped by 7 bases and J by 4 bases, with 18 bases between them. In DNA form, the CDR3 reads TGTGCCTACCGTAACAGGGCTACCGCAGATACGCAGTATTTT. Translation gives CAYRNRATADTQYF.

V and J are TRBV28 and TRBJ1-1, with no clear D. This CDR3 spans 11 amino acids. CDR1 is MDHEN, CDR2 SYDVKM, per germline. V dropped 5 bases and J dropped 3 bases, with 4 bases sitting between them. As DNA, the CDR3 is TGTGCCAGCAGTGCATACACTGAAGCTTTCTTT. Encoded protein: CASSAYTEAFF.

This clone was recorded a few times. V usage is TRBV5-1 and J usage is TRBJ2-3; no firm D call. Germline V gene sequence: CDR1 SGHRS, CDR2 YFSETQ. Trimming took off 3 bases at V and 5 bases at J, with 16 bases between the two ends. CDR3 length equals 15 residues. DNA of the CDR3: TGCGCCAGCAGCTCCGGCTTACTTAGAGAAGATACGCAGTATTTT. Translation: CASSSGLLREDTQYF.

This chain joins TRBV7-7 and TRBJ2-1; D gene unclear. This CDR3 spans 14 amino acids. V was pared by 0 bases and J by 6 bases, with 9 bases between. In germline, CDR1 is SSHAT, CDR2 FNYEAQ (reference sequence). The CDR3 DNA follows: TGTGCCAGCAGCTTAGCCGAGACAACCAATGAGCAGTTCTTC. This encodes CASSLAETTNEQFF.

The chain couples TRBV5-5 to TRBJ2-3, with D unclear. The V end was cut by 4 bases, the J end by 4 bases, with 13 bases between. The CDR3 sequence is 14 residues long. Germline-derived CDR1 and CDR2 are SGHKS and YYEKEE (reference sequence). CDR3 residues: CASSPLPGADTQYF. The CDR3 nucleotides read TGTGCCAGCAGCCCCCTTCCGGGTGCAGATACGCAGTATTTT.

The V call is TRBV7-9, the J call TRBJ2-7; 9 nucleotides line up with TRBD2. The V gene end was trimmed by 5 bases and the J gene end by 4 bases; junction bases not matched to a gene: 12. The CDR3 loop spans 16 amino acids. CDR1 is SEHNR and CDR2 is FQNEAQ in the germline V gene (reference sequence). In nucleotides, the CDR3 is TGTGCCAGCAGCCCGCCTCGCGCTAGCGGGATATACGAGCAGTACTTC. Protein product: CASSPPRASGIYEQYF.

This clone was observed a handful of times. V is TRBV27 and J is TRBJ2-7; TRBD1 is a possible D gene (6 bases). CDR1 MNHEY and CDR2 SMNVEV come from the germline V gene (reference sequence). The CDR3 consists of 17 residues. Trimming removed 1 base from V and 0 bases from J, with 16 bases in between. The CDR3 sequence is CASSLYRTALSSYEQYF. In DNA form, the CDR3 reads TGTGCCAGCAGTTTATACCGGACAGCCTTGAGCTCCTACGAGCAGTACTTC.

This chain uses TRBV6-5 with TRBJ2-7; D possibly uses TRBD1 or TRBD2 (6 bases each). The CDR3 runs to 15 residues. Germline V lookup: CDR1 MNHEY, CDR2 SVGAGI. V was trimmed by 7 bases and J by 5 bases, leaving 21 bases between them. The CDR3 is CASINTGRGLNEQYF. CDR3 bases: TGTGCCAGCATTAACACGGGTCGGGGGCTCAACGAGCAGTACTTC.

This clone was seen more than once but under ten times. The chain employs TRBV5-4 and TRBJ1-1; D is unclear. The CDR3 covers 14 residues. Germline V gene sequence: CDR1 SGHNT, CDR2 YYREEE (reference sequence). The V end was cut by 0 bases, the J end by 1 base, with 7 bases between. The CDR3 nucleotides read TGTGCCAGCAGCTTGGCGGGCAGGAACACTGAAGCTTTCTTT. It codes for CASSLAGRNTEAFF. Together with reference TRBV5-4 and TRBJ1-1, the CDR3 gives the full variable domain: ETGVTQSPTHLIKTRGQQVTLRCSSQSGHNTVSWYQQALGQGPQFIFQYYREEENGRGNFPPRFSGLQFPNYSSELNVNALELDDSALYLCASSLAGRNTEAFFGQGTRLTVV.

This clone was seen only a few times. The chain recombines TRBV4-3 with TRBJ2-3; 13 positions match TRBD2. The CDR3 runs to 17 residues. J was trimmed by 2 bases and V by 4 bases; bases with no gene match: 6. Germline V CDR1 and CDR2: LGHNA, YSLEER. The CDR3 nucleotides read TGCGCCAGCAGCCCCGGGACTAGCGGGAAAAACACAGATACGCAGTATTTT. As protein: CASSPGTSGKNTDTQYF.

J is TRBJ2-1 and V is TRBV7-9; D possibly corresponds to TRBD1 (5 bases). This CDR3 has 18 residues. The ends were cut back, 4 bases at V and 6 bases at J, with 25 bases in the middle. Germline assignment: CDR1 SEHNR and CDR2 FQNEAQ (reference sequence). CDR3 protein: CASSSYGTGPTKPNEQFF. The DNA of the CDR3 is TGTGCCAGCAGCTCTTATGGTACAGGACCTACTAAACCCAATGAGCAGTTCTTC.

The rearrangement uses TRBV28 and TRBJ1-5; the D is unclear. The ends were cut back, 8 bases at V and 5 bases at J, with 10 bases in the middle. Per the germline V gene, CDR1 is MDHEN and CDR2 is SYDVKM. The CDR3 is made up of 12 amino acids. Written as DNA, the CDR3 is TGTGCCAGCGTCACCGGGGATCAGCCCCAGCATTTT. This sequence encodes CASVTGDQPQHF.

The chain links TRBV30 to TRBJ1-1; 7 bases are a match to TRBD1. The length of the CDR3 is 14 residues. The germline V gene has CDR1 GTSNPN and CDR2 SVGIG (reference sequence). The trim removed 5 bases at V and 1 base at J, leaving 7 bases unmatched. In DNA, the CDR3 is TGTGCCTGGGATACAGGGGTCACGAACACTGAAGCTTTCTTT. The encoded protein is CAWDTGVTNTEAFF.

The chain uses TRBV30 and TRBJ2-2; 8 bases agree with TRBD2. The V segment lost 4 bases and the J segment 4 bases; nucleotides outside the gene matches: 8. Per germline, CDR1 GTSNPN and CDR2 SVGIG (reference sequence). CDR3 length: 15 residues. CDR3 amino acids: CAWIPGTRATGELFF. CDR3 in DNA: TGTGCCTGGATTCCCGGGACTAGGGCCACCGGGGAGCTGTTTTTT.

The chain has TRBV29-1 and TRBJ1-1; D is uncertain. Germline lookup yields CDR1 SQVTM and CDR2 ANQGSEA. The V end lost 3 bases, the J end lost 5 bases, and 10 bases lay between the germline ends. The CDR3 contains 12 residues. CDR3 sequence: CSVDLVSTEAFF. The CDR3 DNA is TGCAGCGTTGACCTCGTTTCGACTGAAGCTTTCTTT.

The chain carries TRBV7-2 and TRBJ2-1; D perhaps matches TRBD2 (6 bases). Between the trimmed V and J ends, which lost 6 bases and 0 bases, there was a span of 12 bases. CDR1 is SGHTA, CDR2 FQGNSA, per germline. This CDR3 comprises 15 residues. CDR3 loop: CASRGAGSSYNEQFF. The CDR3 DNA reads TGTGCCAGCAGAGGGGCGGGAAGCTCCTACAATGAGCAGTTCTTC.

This clone was detected ten times or more. In the same sample, other DNA sequences code for this CDR3. The genes are TRBV7-9 and TRBJ1-5, with unresolved D. V was pared by 5 bases and J by 2 bases, with 7 bases between. In germline, CDR1 is SEHNR, CDR2 FQNEAQ (reference sequence). This CDR3 has 13 amino acids. CDR3 residues: CASSQHGNQPQHF. In DNA, the CDR3 is TGTGCCAGCAGCCAACACGGCAATCAGCCCCAGCATTTT.

This clone has more than one count but fewer than ten. This rearrangement joins TRBV5-1 to TRBJ2-3; D may match TRBD1 or TRBD2 (5 bases each). This CDR3 region has 14 residues. Trimming left V 2 bases short and J 3 bases short, with 10 bases between. Germline V gene lookup returns CDR1 SGHRS and CDR2 YFSETQ. This CDR3 reads CASSFTGTTDTQYF. In DNA, the CDR3 is TGCGCCAGCAGCTTTACGGGGACGACAGATACGCAGTATTTT. Complete variable domain (other parts from reference TRBV5-1 and TRBJ2-3): KAGVTQTPRYLIKTRGQQVTLSCSPISGHRSVSWYQQTPGQGLQFLFEYFSETQRNKGNFPGRFSGRQFSNSRSEMNVSTLELGDSALYLCASSFTGTTDTQYFGPGTRLTVL.